This passage covers 10 T cell receptor beta chains from one sample sequenced in a study of early stage breast cancer tumors. Sequencing was performed with immunoSEQ multiplex PCR; in TCRdb, only in-frame clones are kept and a portion is missing. The sample has tens of thousands of clones, roughly two thirds seen once. The sample taken for sequencing was blood. These receptors were taken from a person between 45 and 65 years old with breast cancer.

The chain joins TRBV6-1 to TRBJ1-2; weak D call: TRBD1 (6 bases). The CDR3 has 13 residues. The germline V gene has CDR1 MNHNS and CDR2 SASEGT. Trimming stripped 3 bases from V and 7 bases from J, with 12 bases between. CDR3 region: CASSDRGRSGYTF. The CDR3 DNA follows: TGTGCCAGCAGTGACAGGGGAAGGAGTGGCTACACCTTC.

CDR3 in amino acids: CASSIPTEAFF. CDR3 nucleotides: TGTGCCAGTAGTATCCCCACTGAAGCTTTCTTT. The chain employs TRBV19 and TRBJ1-1; D is uncertain. The germline CDR1 and CDR2 sequences are LNHDA and SQIVND (reference sequence). V was shortened by 3 bases and J by 4 bases, with 3 bases between the two germline ends. The CDR3 spans 11 residues.

The V and J genes are TRBV18 and TRBJ2-5; the match to TRBD2 covers 9 bases. Germline V CDR1 and CDR2: KGHSH, LQKENI. The CDR3 has 17 amino acids. V was pared by 2 bases and J by 1 base, with 8 bases of the junction left unmatched. The CDR3 spells CASSPSAGGGFQETQYF. In nucleotides, the CDR3 is TGTGCCAGCTCACCATCTGCGGGAGGGGGTTTCCAAGAGACCCAGTACTTC.

The CDR3 region is CASSSVRGRIYEQYF. DNA for the CDR3: TGTGCCAGCAGCTCAGTCAGGGGGCGAATCTACGAGCAGTACTTC. The J gene is TRBJ2-7, the V gene TRBV7-6; 8 nucleotides line up with TRBD1. The germline CDR1 and CDR2 sequences are SGHVS and FNYEAQ. The CDR3 contains 15 residues. V shed 4 bases and J 3 bases; nucleotides not matched to a gene: 8.

This chain connects TRBV4-2 to TRBJ2-5, with 8 bases matching TRBD1. Germline assignment: CDR1 LGHNA and CDR2 YNFKEQ. The CDR3 is 15 residues long. J lost 5 bases, V lost 1 base, and 6 bases had no gene match. The CDR3 loop reads CASSQAQGAPETQYF. The CDR3 bases are TGTGCCAGCAGCCAAGCTCAGGGGGCTCCTGAGACCCAGTACTTC.

The sample holds a few counts of this clone. The chain joins TRBV6-1 to TRBJ1-5, with 9 bases matching TRBD1. Trimming took 6 bases from V and 6 from J; bases not matched to a gene: 9. The CDR3 totals 15 residues. Germline lookup yields CDR1 MNHNS and CDR2 SASEGT. CDR3 region: CASSVETGGGQPQHF. The CDR3 region has the DNA TGTGCCAGCAGCGTTGAGACAGGGGGAGGTCAGCCCCAGCATTTT.

The J gene is TRBJ2-7, the V gene TRBV2; 8 nucleotides align to TRBD1. The CDR3 sequence is 12 residues long. Germline V gene lookup returns CDR1 SNHLY and CDR2 FYNNEI. V shed 6 bases and J 7 bases; nucleotides not matched to a gene: 5. CDR3 protein: CASSGTGGEQYF. Written as DNA, the CDR3 is TGTGCCAGCAGCGGGACAGGCGGGGAGCAGTACTTC.

The chain uses TRBV27 and TRBJ1-2; D gene uncertain. The germline V gene has CDR1 MNHEY and CDR2 SMNVEV (reference sequence). The CDR3 runs 14 residues. V lost 4 bases to trimming and J lost 0 bases, with 9 bases between them. CDR3 in amino acids: CASSSRAANYGYTF. In DNA form, the CDR3 reads TGTGCCAGCAGTTCCCGGGCAGCTAACTATGGCTACACCTTC.

J is TRBJ1-5 and V is TRBV4-1; D is perhaps TRBD1 (5 bases). Trimming took off 5 bases at V and 3 bases at J, with 14 bases between the two ends. Germline loops: CDR1 MGHRA, CDR2 YSYEKL. CDR3 length equals 15 residues. CDR3 residues: CASSDGQGFNQPQHF. The CDR3 nucleotides read TGCGCCAGCAGCGACGGGCAGGGATTCAATCAGCCCCAGCATTTT.

Concerning this clone itself: A junction end diverges from the germline sequence, so it may reflect a read error. Here the CDR3 reads CASSLGTGLDEQFF. The DNA for the CDR3 is TGTGCTAGCAGCTTAGGGACAGGGCTCGATGAGCAGTTCTTC. The chain joins TRBV7-7 to TRBJ2-1, with 9 bases fitting TRBD1. CDR3 length equals 14 residues. Germline V gives CDR1 SSHAT, CDR2 FNYEAQ (reference sequence).